This entry concerns a single T cell receptor (beta chain). TCR sequencing used cDNA made by reverse transcription of extracted RNA. Generated by immunoSEQ multiplex PCR, the TCRdb table keeps only in-frame clones and is missing some. There are about 180,000 clones in the sample; around 58% occur only once, and 16% lies in the top ten. Treatment given: oral pan-JAK inhibitor, 5-10 mg twice daily. Peripheral blood samples and lesional scalp punch biopsies were obtained from alopecia areata patients. Using a FACSAria, the CD4+ and CD8+ T cells were sorted from the PBMCs. This entry is derived from a study of CD8+ T cells in alopecia areata. About the research overall: It was 6 to 18 months of tofacitinib, and then there were 6 months off drug.

Per the germline V gene, CDR1 is SQVTM and CDR2 is ANQGSEA. Trimming removed 5 bases at V and 6 bases at J, with 13 bases between. The CDR3 consists of 12 residues. The sample here was CD4+ T cells sorted from blood, taken around week 55, from a patient treated with tofacitinib. The TCR sequence derives from a human donor with alopecia areata. This chain connects TRBV29-1 to TRBJ1-1; the D is unclear. The CDR3 region is CSVYRDSAEAFF. In DNA, the CDR3 is TGCAGCGTTTACCGGGATTCGGCTGAAGCTTTCTTT. Complete variable domain (other parts from reference TRBV29-1 and TRBJ1-1): SAVISQKPSRDICQRGTSLTIQCQVDSQVTMMFWYRQQPGQSLTLIATANQGSEATYESGFVIDKFPISRPNLTFSTLTVSNMSPEDSSIYLCSVYRDSAEAFFGQGTRLTVV.